Each of the 27 T cell receptor beta chains below was sequenced from the same sample in a study of PD-1 blockade in classical Hodgkin lymphoma. Assay used: immunoSEQ multiplex PCR; TCRdb lists only in-frame clones, some missing. The sample holds about 3,200 clones; roughly 70% are singletons and the top ten take around 23%. Time point described: newly diagnosed, previously untreated cHL patient sample. From thawed PBMCs, magnetic negative selection was used to isolate the CD8+ T cells. The sequenced sample consisted of CD8+ T cells from blood. These TCRs come from a human donor with classical Hodgkin lymphoma.

This chain uses TRBV13 with TRBJ2-6; 8 nucleotides line up with TRBD2. In germline, CDR1 is PRHDT, CDR2 FYEKMQ (reference sequence). This CDR3 contains 20 residues. The junction had 14 bases not matched to a gene; V was cut back by 4 bases and J by 0 bases. The CDR3 DNA follows: TGTGCCAGCAGCTCTGTGAAGGGACTAGAGGGATTCTCTGGGGCCAACGTCCTGACTTTC. Amino acid sequence: CASSSVKGLEGFSGANVLTF. Filled out from reference TRBV13 and TRBJ2-6, the complete variable domain reads AAGVIQSPRHLIKEKRETATLKCYPIPRHDTVYWYQQGPGQDPQFLISFYEKMQSDKGSIPDRFSAQQFSDYHSELNMSSLELGDSALYFCASSSVKGLEGFSGANVLTFGAGSRLTVL.

The chain has TRBV28 and TRBJ1-5, with D perhaps TRBD1 (5 bases). V was clipped by 6 bases and J by 4 bases, with 10 bases between them. The CDR3 runs 13 residues. The V gene's germline CDR1 is MDHEN and CDR2 SYDVKM. The CDR3 coding sequence is TGTGCCAGCAGCTCCCGGGGGAATCAGCCCCAGCATTTT. It translates to CASSSRGNQPQHF.

The chain carries TRBV27 and TRBJ2-2, with a weak D call TRBD2 (5 bases). This CDR3 region has 12 residues. CDR1 MNHEY and CDR2 SMNVEV come from the germline V gene (reference sequence). Trimming left V 6 bases short and J 6 bases short, with 8 bases between. CDR3: CASSHGAGELFF. The CDR3 nucleotides read TGTGCCAGCAGCCACGGGGCCGGGGAGCTGTTTTTT.

The rearrangement uses TRBV7-9 and TRBJ2-6; no clear D gene. The CDR3 has 13 residues. Germline lookup yields CDR1 SEHNR and CDR2 FQNEAQ (reference sequence). Trimming removed 5 bases at V and 5 bases at J, with 7 bases between. The CDR3 DNA reads TGTGCCAGCAGCGACACCCGGGCCAACGTCCTGACTTTC. This translates into CASSDTRANVLTF.

V is TRBV7-2 and J is TRBJ2-1; unclear D gene. The CDR3 has 12 amino acids. Germline V gene data show CDR1 as SGHTA and CDR2 as FQGNSA. V dropped 5 bases and J dropped 8 bases, with 10 bases sitting between them. The CDR3 region is CASSQAQYEQFF. CDR3 coding DNA: TGTGCCAGCAGCCAGGCCCAATATGAGCAGTTCTTC.

CDR3 nucleotide sequence: TGTGCCAGCAGCTTAAAGGGAGTTAACTATGGCTACACCTTC. Its translation is CASSLKGVNYGYTF. This chain links TRBV7-9 with TRBJ1-2; no definite D call. Per germline, CDR1 SEHNR and CDR2 FQNEAQ (reference sequence). The V end was cut by 2 bases, the J end by 1 base, with 8 bases between. The CDR3 is made up of 14 amino acids.

This clone was seen a handful of times. The chain joins TRBV19 to TRBJ1-3; 12 nucleotides line up with TRBD1. Germline assignment: CDR1 LNHDA and CDR2 SQIVND (reference sequence). There are 15 residues in the CDR3. Trimming took 9 bases from V and 4 from J; bases not matched to a gene: 7. DNA of the CDR3: TGTGCCAGCGGGGGACAGGGGGCATCGGGAAACACCATATATTTT. Translating gives CASGGQGASGNTIYF.

This clone was seen only once. V and J are TRBV7-3 and TRBJ1-5; a possible D gene is TRBD1 (5 bases). The CDR3 contains 15 residues. Germline lookup yields CDR1 SGHTA and CDR2 FQGTGA. Trimming pared 2 bases from V and 6 bases from J, leaving 14 bases between. This CDR3 reads CASSLYWGAAQPQHF. The DNA for the CDR3 is TGTGCCAGCAGCTTATACTGGGGCGCAGCTCAGCCCCAGCATTTT.

This clone counts as hyperexpanded. CDR3 residues: CASSQEGLEGFYEQYF. CDR3 nucleotides: TGCGCCAGCAGCCAAGAGGGACTGGAGGGATTCTACGAGCAGTACTTC. The genes are TRBV4-1 and TRBJ2-7, with a weak D call TRBD2 (6 bases). The V gene lost 0 bases and the J gene lost 3 bases, with 15 bases spanning the gap. The germline V gene has CDR1 MGHRA and CDR2 YSYEKL. The CDR3 consists of 16 residues.

This clone is hyperexpanded within its sample. The chain uses TRBV6-1 and TRBJ2-1; 8 positions agree with TRBD1. Germline V gives CDR1 MNHNS, CDR2 SASEGT. The CDR3 contains 14 residues. Trimming cost V 8 bases and J 9 bases; bases outside gene matches: 12. CDR3 loop: CASCTGQDNGEQFF. The CDR3 DNA reads TGTGCCAGCTGTACGGGACAGGATAATGGTGAGCAGTTCTTC.

This clone is judged large. This chain connects TRBV13 to TRBJ2-7; 8 positions agree with TRBD1. Germline loops: CDR1 PRHDT, CDR2 FYEKMQ (reference sequence). CDR3 length equals 14 residues. V gave up 5 bases and J gave up 2 bases; unmatched junction bases: 5. CDR3 region: CASSQAGGAYEQYF. The DNA for the CDR3 is TGTGCCAGCAGCCAGGCAGGGGGCGCCTACGAGCAGTACTTC.

The chain couples TRBV18 to TRBJ1-2; weak D call: TRBD1 (5 bases). CDR3 size: 13 residues. Deletions cut 3 bases from V and 8 bases from J, with 13 bases between. The germline V gene has CDR1 KGHSH and CDR2 LQKENI. CDR3 nucleotides: TGTGCCAGCTCACCGGTCTTGGGGGTAGGCTACACCTTC. Encoded protein: CASSPVLGVGYTF.

As for this clone: This sample includes further DNA sequences coding for the same CDR3. The chain couples TRBV11-3 to TRBJ2-1, with D unclear. Germline V gene lookup returns CDR1 SGHNT and CDR2 YENEEA. Deletions cut 0 bases from V and 5 bases from J, with 8 bases between. This CDR3 region has 14 residues. The CDR3 DNA reads as TGTGCCAGCAGCTTAGATCCGGTGAACAATGAGCAGTTCTTC. It codes for CASSLDPVNNEQFF.

The rearrangement joins TRBV6-4 to TRBJ2-7; 8 nucleotides agree with TRBD1. Per the germline V gene, CDR1 is MRHNA and CDR2 is SNTAGT. V lost 6 bases and J lost 2; bases outside the gene matches: 6. This CDR3 comprises 14 residues. CDR3 region: CASSQAGGAYEQYF. CDR3 sequence (DNA): TGTGCCAGCAGCCAGGCAGGGGGCGCCTACGAGCAGTACTTC.

The V gene is TRBV5-1, the J gene TRBJ2-7; D call uncertain. The CDR3 extends over 12 amino acids. V lost 4 bases and J lost 1, with 6 bases in between. Germline V gene sequence: CDR1 SGHRS, CDR2 YFSETQ. The CDR3 here is CASSLRSYEQYF. The CDR3 nucleotides read TGCGCCAGCAGCCTGAGGTCCTACGAGCAGTACTTC.

The chain links TRBV19 to TRBJ2-7; 7 bases align to TRBD2. The CDR3 runs to 14 residues. CDR1 is LNHDA, CDR2 SQIVND, per germline (reference sequence). With V trimmed by 1 base and J by 2 bases, 2 bases remained unmatched. The CDR3 loop is CASSIGGGTYEQYF. CDR3 in DNA: TGTGCCAGTAGTATAGGCGGGGGTACCTACGAGCAGTACTTC.

The chain combines TRBV18 with TRBJ1-1; perhaps TRBD1 as D (5 bases). V was trimmed by 3 bases and J by 4 bases, leaving 12 bases between them. The CDR3 covers 14 residues. Germline CDR1 KGHSH, CDR2 LQKENI. CDR3 region: CASSPSQDLTEAFF. CDR3 DNA sequence: TGTGCCAGCTCACCGTCACAGGACCTCACTGAAGCTTTCTTT.

This clone is labeled large. This chain uses TRBV15 with TRBJ2-1, with D maybe TRBD2 (6 bases). Germline lookup yields CDR1 LNHNV and CDR2 YYDKDF (reference sequence). This CDR3 has 15 amino acids. Trimming removed 0 bases from V and 6 bases from J, with 12 bases in between. The CDR3 sequence is CATSRELEGGNEQFF. The CDR3 DNA is TGTGCCACCAGCAGAGAACTAGAGGGAGGCAATGAGCAGTTCTTC. Full variable domain (outside the CDR3, taken from reference TRBV15 and TRBJ2-1): DAMVIQNPRYQVTQFGKPVTLSCSQTLNHNVMYWYQQKSSQAPKLLFHYYDKDFNNEADTPDNFQSRRPNTSFCFLDIRSPGLGDTAMYLCATSRELEGGNEQFFGPGTRLTVL.

V gene TRBV6-6 combines with J gene TRBJ2-7, with D perhaps TRBD1 or TRBD2 (5 bases each). The CDR3 consists of 14 residues. Germline assignment: CDR1 MNHNY and CDR2 SVGAGI (reference sequence). V dropped 0 bases and J dropped 6 bases, with 12 bases sitting between them. Here the CDR3 DNA reads TGTGCCAGCAGTTACTCTGGGGACCTGGGCGAGCAGTACTTC. It yields the protein CASSYSGDLGEQYF.

The rearrangement uses TRBV10-2 and TRBJ2-7, with TRBD1 identical over 7 bases. J gave up 1 base and V 2 bases, and 14 bases lay outside the gene matches. This CDR3 is built from 18 residues. The germline gives CDR1 WSHSY, CDR2 SAAADI. The CDR3 sequence: CASSEPYPQRDSSYEQYF. CDR3 nucleotides: TGCGCCAGCAGTGAGCCGTATCCCCAACGGGACAGTTCCTACGAGCAGTACTTC.

The V gene is TRBV2, the J gene TRBJ1-2; TRBD1 agrees at 11 bases. Looked up from germline, CDR1 is SNHLY and CDR2 is FYNNEI. CDR3 size: 21 residues. J lost 1 base, V lost 0 bases, and 16 bases had no gene match. CDR3 bases: TGTGCCAGCAGTGAAGCGCTTCGACGAGGACAGGGGGCCCTTATTAACTATGGCTACACCTTC. It encodes CASSEALRRGQGALINYGYTF.

The J gene is TRBJ2-3, the V gene TRBV15; 9 bases line up with TRBD2. The V segment lost 6 bases and the J segment 2 bases; nucleotides outside the gene matches: 6. The length of the CDR3 is 15 residues. Germline V gene lookup returns CDR1 LNHNV and CDR2 YYDKDF (reference sequence). CDR3 nucleotides: TGTGCCACCAGGGATGGGACTAGCCACACAGATACGCAGTATTTT. Protein: CATRDGTSHTDTQYF.

This rearrangement joins TRBV6-4 to TRBJ2-3; TRBD1 might be the D (5 bases). Germline-derived CDR1 and CDR2 are MRHNA and SNTAGT. CDR3 length: 15 amino acids. V lost 2 bases to trimming and J lost 6 bases, with 15 bases between them. Written as DNA, the CDR3 is TGTGCCAGCAGTGACACTAATCAGGGATCGGATACGCAGTATTTT. It is translated as CASSDTNQGSDTQYF.

V and J are TRBV5-4 and TRBJ1-1; maybe TRBD1 (5 bases). The V gene lost 4 bases and the J gene lost 8 bases, with 12 bases spanning the gap. This CDR3 comprises 12 residues. The germline CDR1 and CDR2 sequences are SGHNT and YYREEE (reference sequence). CDR3 DNA: TGTGCCAGCAGCCTTGGGGACGCCGAAGCTTTCTTT. Amino acid sequence: CASSLGDAEAFF.

This rearrangement joins TRBV27 to TRBJ2-7, with 7 bases identical to TRBD2. J lost 4 bases, V lost 2 bases, and 11 bases had no gene match. Germline V gene sequence: CDR1 MNHEY, CDR2 SMNVEV (reference sequence). The length of the CDR3 is 16 residues. CDR3 DNA: TGTGCCAGCAGTTTAAAGGACGGCGGGAGACGGTACGAGCAGTACTTC. Protein: CASSLKDGGRRYEQYF.

The rearrangement joins TRBV6-5 to TRBJ2-7; unclear D gene. The V end was cut by 0 bases, the J end by 3 bases, with 6 bases between. Germline V gene data show CDR1 as MNHEY and CDR2 as SVGAGI. CDR3 length: 13 residues. The CDR3 loop is CASSYSFDYEQYF. The CDR3, as DNA: TGTGCCAGCAGTTACTCATTTGACTACGAGCAGTACTTC.

The chain links TRBV19 to TRBJ2-7; 8 bases fit TRBD1. The CDR3 is made up of 14 amino acids. Germline-derived CDR1 and CDR2 are LNHDA and SQIVND (reference sequence). The trim removed 1 base at V and 5 bases at J, leaving 4 bases unmatched. This CDR3 reads CASSIVQGANEQYF. CDR3 in DNA: TGTGCCAGTAGTATAGTTCAGGGGGCCAACGAGCAGTACTTC. Supplemented by reference TRBV19 and TRBJ2-7, the full variable domain reads DGGITQSPKYLFRKEGQNVTLSCEQNLNHDAMYWYRQDPGQGLRLIYYSQIVNDFQKGDIAEGYSVSREKKESFPLTVTSAQKNPTAFYLCASSIVQGANEQYFGPGTRLTVT.